The T cell receptor beta chain described here comes from a study of cytomegalovirus exposure and HLA in healthy donors. Study-level information: Prior work identified more than 90 million unique TCR beta sequences in 150 million to 200 million T cells.

With 60 Vbeta and 13 Jbeta primers, the PCR was carried out. Profiled with immunoSEQ multiplex PCR; TCRdb holds only in-frame clones, not every one. Among around 100,000 clones listed, 70% to 80% were seen once. V was cut by 0 bases and J by 15 bases, with 12 bases left in between. The CDR3 sequence is 13 residues long. Germline-derived CDR1 and CDR2 are LGHNA and YNFKEQ. The receptor was isolated from a woman aged 30 to 39 in good health and CMV-seropositive. Sequencing was carried out using PBMCs. The J gene is TRBJ1-6, the V gene TRBV4-2; D is perhaps TRBD1 (5 bases). This CDR3 reads CASSQEEGRVLHF. The DNA of the CDR3 is TGTGCCAGCAGCCAAGAGGAGGGCAGGGTCCTCCACTTT.